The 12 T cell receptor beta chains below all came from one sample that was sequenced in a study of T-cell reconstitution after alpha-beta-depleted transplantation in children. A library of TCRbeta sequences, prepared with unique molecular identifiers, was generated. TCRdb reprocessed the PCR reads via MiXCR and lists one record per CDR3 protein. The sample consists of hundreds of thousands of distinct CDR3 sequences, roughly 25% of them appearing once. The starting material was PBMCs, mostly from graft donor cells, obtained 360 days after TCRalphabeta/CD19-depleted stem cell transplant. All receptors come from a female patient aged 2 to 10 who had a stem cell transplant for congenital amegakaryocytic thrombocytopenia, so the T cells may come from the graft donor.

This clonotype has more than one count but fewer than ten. CDR3: CASSSRGGSGANVLTF. CDR3 DNA sequence: TGTGCCAGCAGCTCCAGAGGGGGCTCTGGGGCCAACGTCCTGACTTTC. The chain couples TRBV6-5 to TRBJ2-6; possibly TRBD1 for D (6 bases). The germline V gene encodes CDR1 MNHEY and CDR2 SVGAGI. CDR3 length equals 16 residues. V dropped 6 bases and J dropped 0 bases, with 12 bases sitting between them.

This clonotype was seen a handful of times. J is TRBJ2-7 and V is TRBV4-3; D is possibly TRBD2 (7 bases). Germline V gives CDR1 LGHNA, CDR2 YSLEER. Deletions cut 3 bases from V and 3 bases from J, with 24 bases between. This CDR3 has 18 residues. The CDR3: CASSQTSRKGEGIYEQYF. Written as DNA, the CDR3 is TGCGCCAGCAGCCAGACTAGCAGGAAGGGGGAGGGGATCTACGAGCAGTACTTC.

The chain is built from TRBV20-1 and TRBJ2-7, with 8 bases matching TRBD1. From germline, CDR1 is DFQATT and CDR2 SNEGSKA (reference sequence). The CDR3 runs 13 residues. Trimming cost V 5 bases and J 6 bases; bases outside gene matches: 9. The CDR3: CSAVGQGRLEQYF. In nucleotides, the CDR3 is TGCAGTGCTGTCGGACAGGGAAGGCTCGAGCAGTACTTC.

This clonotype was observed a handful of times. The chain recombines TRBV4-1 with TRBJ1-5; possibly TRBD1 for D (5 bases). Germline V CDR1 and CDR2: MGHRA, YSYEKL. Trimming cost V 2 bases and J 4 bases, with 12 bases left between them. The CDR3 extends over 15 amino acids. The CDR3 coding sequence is TGCGCCAGCAGCCAAAGGGGCCTTACTAATCAGCCCCAGCATTTT. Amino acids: CASSQRGLTNQPQHF.

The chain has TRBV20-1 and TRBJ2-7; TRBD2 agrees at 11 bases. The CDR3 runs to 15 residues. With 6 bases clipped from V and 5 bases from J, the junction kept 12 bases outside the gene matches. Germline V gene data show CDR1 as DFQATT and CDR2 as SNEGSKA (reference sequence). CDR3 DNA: TGCAGTGCCCATGATATAGCGGGGGGGCCCCACGAGCAGTACTTC. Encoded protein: CSAHDIAGGPHEQYF.

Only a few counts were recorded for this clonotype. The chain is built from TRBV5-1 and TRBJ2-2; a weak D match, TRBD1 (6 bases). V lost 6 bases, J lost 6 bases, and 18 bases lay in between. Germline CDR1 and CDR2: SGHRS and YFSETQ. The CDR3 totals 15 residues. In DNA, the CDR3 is TGCGCCAGCACAGGACAGTGGGCGTTCCCCGGGGAGCTGTTTTTT. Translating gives CASTGQWAFPGELFF.

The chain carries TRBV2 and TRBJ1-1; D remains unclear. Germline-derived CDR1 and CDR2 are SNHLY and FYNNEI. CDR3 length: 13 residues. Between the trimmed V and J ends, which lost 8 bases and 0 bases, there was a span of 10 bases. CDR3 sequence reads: CASGLYMNTEAFF. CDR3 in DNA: TGTGCCAGCGGCCTCTACATGAACACTGAAGCTTTCTTT.

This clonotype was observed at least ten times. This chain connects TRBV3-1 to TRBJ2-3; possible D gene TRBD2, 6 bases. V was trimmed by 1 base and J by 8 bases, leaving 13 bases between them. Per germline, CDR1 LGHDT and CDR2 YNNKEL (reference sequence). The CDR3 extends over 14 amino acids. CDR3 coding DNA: TGTGCCAGCAGCCAAGTGCCGTTGGGGGGTACGCAGTATTTT. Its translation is CASSQVPLGGTQYF.

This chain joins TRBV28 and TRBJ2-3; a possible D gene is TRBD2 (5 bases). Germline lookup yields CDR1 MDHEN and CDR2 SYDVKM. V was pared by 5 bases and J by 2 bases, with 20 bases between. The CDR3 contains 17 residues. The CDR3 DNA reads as TGTGCCAGCAGTCGCCCCGGGGTCCTATCCTTCACAGATACGCAGTATTTT. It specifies CASSRPGVLSFTDTQYF.

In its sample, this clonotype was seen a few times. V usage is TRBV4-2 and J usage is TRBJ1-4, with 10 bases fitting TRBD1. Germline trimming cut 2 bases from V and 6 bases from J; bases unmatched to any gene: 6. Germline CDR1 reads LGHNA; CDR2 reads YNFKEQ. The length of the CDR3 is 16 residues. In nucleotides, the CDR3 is TGTGCCAGCAGCCAACCCGAGGGGACAGGGGATGAAAAACTGTTTTTT. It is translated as CASSQPEGTGDEKLFF.

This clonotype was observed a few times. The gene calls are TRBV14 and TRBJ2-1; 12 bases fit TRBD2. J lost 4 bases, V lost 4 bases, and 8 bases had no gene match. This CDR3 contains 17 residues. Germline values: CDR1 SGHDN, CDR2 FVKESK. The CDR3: CASSRRLAGALYNEQFF. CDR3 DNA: TGTGCCAGCAGCCGTAGACTAGCGGGAGCCCTGTACAATGAGCAGTTCTTC.

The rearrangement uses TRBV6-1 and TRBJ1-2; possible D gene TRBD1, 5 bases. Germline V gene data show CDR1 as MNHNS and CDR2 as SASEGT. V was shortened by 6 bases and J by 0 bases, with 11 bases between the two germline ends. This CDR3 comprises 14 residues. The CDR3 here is CASSHQTANYGYTF. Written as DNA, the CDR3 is TGTGCCAGCAGCCACCAGACAGCTAACTATGGCTACACCTTC.